These 9 T cell receptor beta chains originate from one sample sequenced in a study of blood T cell repertoires in COVID-19. Sequencing used immunoSEQ multiplex PCR; TCRdb keeps in-frame clones, though not all of them. The sample has 80,000 to 100,000 clones, 75% to 90% seen once. The source material was peripheral blood. These receptor sequences come from a human donor in a cohort sampled during active COVID-19.

The rearrangement uses TRBV18 and TRBJ2-3; TRBD2 aligns across 9 bases. The CDR3 sequence is 17 residues long. Germline loops: CDR1 KGHSH, CDR2 LQKENI. V shed 3 bases and J 1 base; nucleotides not matched to a gene: 8. DNA for the CDR3: TGTGCCAGCTCACCGCTATCCTGGACTAGCGGCACAGATACGCAGTATTTT. Translating gives CASSPLSWTSGTDTQYF. The variable domain in full, completed from reference TRBV18 and TRBJ2-3, reads NAGVMQNPRHLVRRRGQEARLRCSPMKGHSHVYWYRQLPEEGLKFMVYLQKENIIDESGMPKERFSAEFPKEGPSILRIQQVVRGDSAAYFCASSPLSWTSGTDTQYFGPGTRLTVL.

This chain links TRBV28 with TRBJ1-5, with D possibly matching TRBD1 (6 bases). Germline V CDR1 and CDR2: MDHEN, SYDVKM. The CDR3 loop spans 13 amino acids. V was clipped by 6 bases and J by 4 bases, with 10 bases between them. The CDR3, as DNA: TGTGCCAGCAGATCCCAGGGGAATCAGCCCCAGCATTTT. Protein sequence: CASRSQGNQPQHF.

V gene TRBV10-3 combines with J gene TRBJ2-7; maybe TRBD2 (6 bases). Germline CDR1 is ENHRY and CDR2 is SYGVKD. V was shortened by 2 bases and J by 2 bases, with 13 bases between the two germline ends. This CDR3 region has 15 residues. CDR3 DNA sequence: TGTGCCATCAGTGAGGGCGGGGACTCAACCTACGAGCAGTACTTC. Amino acid sequence: CAISEGGDSTYEQYF.

The gene calls are TRBV24-1 and TRBJ1-2; TRBD1 might be the D (5 bases). With 2 bases removed from V and 10 bases from J, the gap between germline ends came to 13 bases. The CDR3 is 13 residues long. Germline CDR1 KGHDR, CDR2 SFDVKD. The DNA of the CDR3 is TGTGCCACCAGTGATTCACGACAGTTCTACTACACCTTC. It translates to CATSDSRQFYYTF.

The chain's CDR3 is CATSAARGLHNEQFF. The CDR3 region has the DNA TGTGCCACCAGTGCCGCCCGTGGCTTACACAATGAGCAGTTCTTC. This chain links TRBV24-1 with TRBJ2-1; D gene uncertain. Trimming shortened V by 5 bases and J by 5 bases, and 15 bases separated the two germline ends. Looked up from germline, CDR1 is KGHDR and CDR2 is SFDVKD. CDR3 length: 15 residues.

The chain uses TRBV19 and TRBJ1-5, with D perhaps matching TRBD1 (6 bases). V shed 5 bases and J shed 2 bases, with 10 bases lying between them. Germline lookup yields CDR1 LNHDA and CDR2 SQIVND (reference sequence). The length of the CDR3 is 14 residues. CDR3 DNA: TGTGCCAGTAGTGGGGGCGGAGGCAATCAGCCCCAGCATTTT. Amino acids: CASSGGGGNQPQHF.

This clone was picked up one time. The chain employs TRBV7-3 and TRBJ2-5, with TRBD2 matching over 9 bases. This CDR3 has 15 residues. Trimming at V came to 5 bases and at J to 1 base, leaving 5 bases not matched to a gene. Germline CDR1 and CDR2: SGHTA and FQGTGA. In DNA form, the CDR3 reads TGTGCCAGCAGCCGTTCTAGCGGGGCCCAAGAGACCCAGTACTTC. Its protein product is CASSRSSGAQETQYF.

Only one count was recorded for this clone. The chain links TRBV9 to TRBJ2-1; D uncertain. Germline V gives CDR1 SGDLS, CDR2 YYNGEE. The germline V and J ends were trimmed by 4 bases and 0 bases, with 11 bases remaining between them. The CDR3 totals 15 residues. CDR3 DNA sequence: TGTGCCAGCAGCACTTCCCCTAGCTCCTACAATGAGCAGTTCTTC. Its translation is CASSTSPSSYNEQFF.

CDR3 region: CASSLDRETESYEQYF. The CDR3 bases are TGCGCCAGCAGCTTGGACAGGGAGACAGAGTCCTACGAGCAGTACTTC. The rearrangement links TRBV5-1 to TRBJ2-7; D perhaps matches TRBD1 (6 bases). This CDR3 has 16 residues. V gave up 0 bases and J gave up 1 base, with 14 bases separating them. Germline CDR1 reads SGHRS; CDR2 reads YFSETQ.